This TCR beta chain is from a study of blood T cell repertoires in COVID-19. Across the whole study: Either two negative PCRs, clearance, or symptom resolution qualified Cohort 3 donors as recovered.

The CDR3 is made up of 16 amino acids. From germline, CDR1 is SEHNR and CDR2 FQNEAQ (reference sequence). Germline trimming cut 1 base from V and 8 bases from J; bases unmatched to any gene: 7. Enrollees, about 18 to 100 years old, lived in roughly 24 US areas. The assay was immunoSEQ multiplex PCR, and TCRdb's table has in-frame clones only and misses some. The top ten hold under 2.5% of the sample, which has approximately 250,000 clones, roughly 91% seen once. The clonotype comes from a woman aged 55-70 years in a cohort exposed to, infected with or recovered from COVID-19 (not recorded which). The sequenced sample consisted of PBMCs or T cells enriched from blood (not recorded which). The genes are TRBV7-9 and TRBJ2-1, with TRBD2 matching 11 bases. CDR3 sequence: CASSLVVTSGIHEQFF. The CDR3 coding sequence is TGTGCCAGCAGCTTAGTAGTGACTAGCGGGATACATGAGCAGTTCTTC.